These 21 T cell receptor beta chains were sequenced from one sample in a study of blood T cells in healthy people across ages. Together with a sample-barcoded 5' primer, a J-beta primer mix was included in a second PCR lasting about 6 to 12 cycles. TCRdb ran MiXCR on the 5' RACE reads and lists one entry per CDR3 protein. The sample carries about 1.5 million distinct CDR3 sequences, approximately 38% recorded once. The sequencing sample was made of blood. These receptors all come from a woman younger than 35 in good health.

The table lists this clonotype with a few counts. V gene TRBV7-9 combines with J gene TRBJ1-2; tentative D call: TRBD1 (5 bases). Trimming stripped 1 base from V and 8 bases from J, with 8 bases between. This CDR3 has 12 amino acids. CDR1 is SEHNR and CDR2 is FQNEAQ in the germline V gene (reference sequence). The CDR3 DNA reads as TGTGCCAGCAGCTTAGGAGGGGAGGGCTACACCTTC. This encodes CASSLGGEGYTF.

A word on this clonotype: The CDR3 does not end in the conserved phenylalanine or tryptophan, so this is likely a read error. V and J are TRBV18 and TRBJ1-2; no reliable D call. This CDR3 contains 14 residues. Trimming removed 2 bases at V and 4 bases at J, with 11 bases between. Germline loops: CDR1 KGHSH, CDR2 LQKENI. CDR3 sequence reads: CASSPLAVGYGYTY. In DNA, the CDR3 is TGTGCCAGCTCACCATTAGCAGTTGGCTATGGCTACACCTAC.

As regards this clonotype: A much larger clone is a single base away; this may be a read error. The V call is TRBV7-2, the J call TRBJ2-1; D unresolved. The CDR3 runs 14 residues. Germline V lookup: CDR1 SGHTA, CDR2 FQGNSA. Trimming took 5 bases from V and 7 from J, leaving 15 bases between them. CDR3: CASSVGRPPNEQFF. CDR3 nucleotide sequence: TGTGCCAGCAGCGTCGGCCGGCCCCCAAATGAGCAGTTCTTC.

The genes are TRBV29-1 and TRBJ2-6; TRBD1 might be the D (6 bases). Looked up from germline, CDR1 is SQVTM and CDR2 is ANQGSEA. Trimming removed 7 bases at V and 0 bases at J, with 13 bases between. The CDR3 covers 15 residues. DNA of the CDR3: TGCAGCGCGAGGGCAGGGGTCTCTGGGGCCAACGTCCTGACTTTC. It is translated as CSARAGVSGANVLTF.

This clonotype was seen more than once but under ten times. A junction end diverges from the germline sequence, so it may reflect a read error. The V call is TRBV29-1, the J call TRBJ1-5, with 9 bases identical to TRBD1. The CDR3 has 15 residues. In germline, CDR1 is SQVTM, CDR2 ANQGSEA. The CDR3 sequence is CSVWDAGTGNQPQHF. The CDR3 DNA reads TGCAGCGTGTGGGACGCCGGGACAGGGAATCAGCCTCAGCATTTT.

This clonotype was counted only a few times. V usage is TRBV27 and J usage is TRBJ1-4; 8 positions agree with TRBD1. The CDR3 contains 17 residues. Losses at the gene ends were 5 bases for V and 4 bases for J; bases not matched to a gene: 12. Germline CDR1 MNHEY, CDR2 SMNVEV (reference sequence). CDR3 region: CASSGTRGQGGNEKLFF. The CDR3 nucleotides read TGTGCCAGCAGTGGGACGCGCGGACAGGGTGGTAATGAAAAACTGTTTTTT.

The gene calls are TRBV7-9 and TRBJ2-1; possibly TRBD1 for D (6 bases). V dropped 5 bases and J dropped 7 bases, with 21 bases sitting between them. Germline V gene data show CDR1 as SEHNR and CDR2 as FQNEAQ (reference sequence). CDR3 size: 16 residues. This CDR3 reads CASSPSTRGRLNEQFF. DNA for the CDR3: TGTGCCAGCAGCCCCTCCACCAGGGGTCGCCTGAATGAGCAGTTCTTC.

This rearrangement joins TRBV4-1 to TRBJ1-1; D possibly corresponds to TRBD1 (6 bases). This CDR3 has 14 amino acids. Per the germline V gene, CDR1 is MGHRA and CDR2 is YSYEKL. The V end was cut by 0 bases, the J end by 4 bases, with 9 bases between. The CDR3 region is CASSQDGGRTEAFF. The CDR3 nucleotides read TGCGCCAGCAGCCAAGACGGGGGGCGCACTGAAGCTTTCTTT.

This clonotype was seen a few times. The J gene is TRBJ1-2, the V gene TRBV12-3 or TRBV12-4; 7 nucleotides agree with TRBD1. The CDR3 contains 15 residues. With V trimmed by 5 bases and J by 0 bases, 6 bases remained unmatched. The CDR3 reads CASSPGTAPNYGYTF. CDR3 sequence (DNA): TGTGCCAGCAGTCCCGGGACAGCTCCTAACTATGGCTACACCTTC.

This clonotype was counted only a few times. The rearrangement joins TRBV12-3 or TRBV12-4 to TRBJ1-1, with 9 bases lining up with TRBD1. V trimming: 5 bases; J trimming: 0 bases; junction bases outside the gene matches: 10. The CDR3 length is 17 residues. CDR3 DNA sequence: TGTGCCAGCAGTCTCTCCGGGACAGGGCGCATGAACACTGAAGCTTTCTTT. Translating it yields CASSLSGTGRMNTEAFF.

The chain carries TRBV7-2 and TRBJ2-5; 9 bases are a match to TRBD2. The DNA end is a closer match to TRBJ2-7, so the J assignment may be wrong. The CDR3 runs to 16 residues. CDR1 and CDR2 (germline): SGHTA, FQGNSA. The CDR3 nucleotides read TGTGCCAGCAGCTTAATGGTAGCGGGAGCGGTCTACGAGCAGTACTTC. Its translation: CASSLMVAGAVYEQYF.

This clonotype was recorded at least ten times. The CDR3: CASSLRLSSYEQYF. The CDR3 nucleotides are TGTGCCAGCAGCTTGCGGTTAAGCTCCTACGAGCAGTACTTC. This rearrangement joins TRBV5-5 to TRBJ2-7, with D uncertain. CDR3 size: 14 residues. CDR1 SGHKS and CDR2 YYEKEE come from the germline V gene (reference sequence). Deletions cut 1 base from V and 0 bases from J, with 8 bases between.

As regards this clonotype: An end of the junction does not agree with germline; a read error may underlie this. The V and J genes are TRBV10-3 and TRBJ2-1, with D possibly matching TRBD2 (5 bases). CDR1 and CDR2 (germline): ENHRY, SYGVKD. This CDR3 is built from 12 residues. This CDR3 is CAVSAAGNEQFF. The CDR3 DNA is TGTGCCGTCAGCGCGGCGGGCAATGAGCAGTTCTTC.

This chain uses TRBV28 with TRBJ1-2; D is unresolved. Per the germline V gene, CDR1 is MDHEN and CDR2 is SYDVKM. This CDR3 spans 15 amino acids. The V gene lost 6 bases and the J gene lost 3 bases, with 17 bases spanning the gap. The chain's CDR3 is CASRQPVDGYYGYTF. The CDR3 coding sequence is TGTGCCAGCAGACAACCCGTCGACGGATACTATGGCTACACCTTC.

This clonotype was observed a handful of times. The chain links TRBV12-3 or TRBV12-4 to TRBJ2-1, with D tentatively TRBD1 or TRBD2 (5 bases each). Trimming shortened V by 4 bases and J by 7 bases, and 14 bases separated the two germline ends. The length of the CDR3 is 14 residues. The CDR3 sequence is CASSSLMWGNEQFF. In DNA form, the CDR3 reads TGTGCCAGCAGTTCTTTAATGTGGGGGAATGAGCAGTTCTTC.

The table lists this clonotype with a few counts. The CDR3 loop reads CASASDSNSYNEQFF. CDR3 DNA sequence: TGTGCCAGCGCCTCTGACTCAAACTCCTACAATGAGCAGTTCTTC. The chain links TRBV2 to TRBJ2-1; no definite D call. This CDR3 spans 15 amino acids. V lost 8 bases to trimming and J lost 0 bases, with 14 bases between them. Germline-derived CDR1 and CDR2 are SNHLY and FYNNEI.

This sequence joins TRBV4-2 and TRBJ2-7; D may be TRBD2 (5 bases). The CDR3 has 14 residues. The V end lost 0 bases, the J end lost 2 bases, and 8 bases lay between the germline ends. Germline CDR1 LGHNA, CDR2 YNFKEQ. This CDR3 reads CASSQDVTTYEQYF. CDR3 in DNA: TGTGCCAGCAGCCAAGATGTGACTACCTACGAGCAGTACTTC.

This clonotype was recorded a few times. The chain has TRBV5-1 and TRBJ2-3, with 9 bases that match TRBD2. J lost 5 bases, V lost 4 bases, and 14 bases had no gene match. CDR1 and CDR2 from the germline V gene are SGHRS and YFSETQ. There are 17 residues in the CDR3. CDR3 coding DNA: TGCGCCAGCAGCCGCCTAGGTGGCGGGGGGGCACGAGATACGCAGTATTTT. Its translation: CASSRLGGGGARDTQYF. The variable domain in full, completed from reference TRBV5-1 and TRBJ2-3, reads KAGVTQTPRYLIKTRGQQVTLSCSPISGHRSVSWYQQTPGQGLQFLFEYFSETQRNKGNFPGRFSGRQFSNSRSEMNVSTLELGDSALYLCASSRLGGGGARDTQYFGPGTRLTVL.

This chain connects TRBV5-1 to TRBJ2-5; D perhaps matches TRBD2 (6 bases). Deletions cut 2 bases from V and 5 bases from J, with 10 bases between. CDR1 and CDR2 from the germline V gene are SGHRS and YFSETQ. The length of the CDR3 is 13 residues. CDR3: CASSFPSEETQYF. CDR3 nucleotide sequence: TGCGCCAGCAGCTTCCCTAGCGAGGAGACCCAGTACTTC.

This clonotype was counted only a few times. The J gene is TRBJ1-1, the V gene TRBV3-1; tentative D call: TRBD1 (5 bases). Germline lookup yields CDR1 LGHDT and CDR2 YNNKEL (reference sequence). V was pared by 6 bases and J by 7 bases, with 21 bases between. The CDR3 length is 15 residues. The CDR3: CASSAHGREVSEAFF. In DNA form, the CDR3 reads TGTGCCAGCAGTGCACACGGCAGGGAAGTTAGTGAAGCTTTCTTT. The variable domain in full, completed from reference TRBV3-1 and TRBJ1-1, reads DTAVSQTPKYLVTQMGNDKSIKCEQNLGHDTMYWYKQDSKKFLKIMFSYNNKELIINETVPNRFSPKSPDKAHLNLHINSLELGDSAVYFCASSAHGREVSEAFFGQGTRLTVV.

CDR3 sequence (DNA): TGTGCCATACCGCCGAAGTACGAGCAGTACTTC. It yields the protein CAIPPKYEQYF. J is TRBJ2-7 and V is TRBV6-6; D is unresolved. The length of the CDR3 is 11 residues. V was cut by 10 bases and J by 4 bases, with 11 bases left in between. From germline, CDR1 is MNHNY and CDR2 SVGAGI (reference sequence).